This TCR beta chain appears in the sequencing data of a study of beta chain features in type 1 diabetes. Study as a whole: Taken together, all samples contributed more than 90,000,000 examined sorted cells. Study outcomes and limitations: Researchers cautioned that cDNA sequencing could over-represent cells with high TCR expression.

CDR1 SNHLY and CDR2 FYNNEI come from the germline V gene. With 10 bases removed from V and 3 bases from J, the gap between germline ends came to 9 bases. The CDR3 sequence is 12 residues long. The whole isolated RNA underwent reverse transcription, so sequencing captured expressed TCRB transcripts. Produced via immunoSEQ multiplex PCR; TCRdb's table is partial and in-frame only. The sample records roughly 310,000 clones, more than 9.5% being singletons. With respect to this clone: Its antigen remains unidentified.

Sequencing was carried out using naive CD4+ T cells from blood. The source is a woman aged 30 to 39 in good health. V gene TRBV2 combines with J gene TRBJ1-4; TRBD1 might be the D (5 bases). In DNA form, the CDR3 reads TGTGCCACGCGGGGGGCTAATGAAAAACTGTTTTTT. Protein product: CATRGANEKLFF.